This TCR beta chain was identified in a study of T-cell reconstitution after alpha-beta-depleted transplantation in children. This sample's TCRbeta library carried unique molecular identifier barcodes. One entry per CDR3 protein results from TCRdb running MiXCR on the PCR reads. This table has about 300,000 distinct CDR3 sequences, roughly 9.1% appearing once. This clonotype has at least ten counts. Antigen: not known. Study results and limitations: When one year had passed after transplant, most T-cell counts and diversity came from newly produced T cells.

Germline V gene data show CDR1 as MNHEY and CDR2 as SVGAGI. The CDR3 runs to 17 residues. The ends were cut back, 5 bases at V and 1 base at J, with 19 bases in the middle. The sample consisted of PBMCs, taken before TCRalphabeta/CD19-depleted stem cell transplant. The clonotype originates from a boy younger than two with acute myeloid leukemia, due to receive a stem cell transplant. The chain recombines TRBV6-5 with TRBJ2-3; tentatively, D is TRBD1 (6 bases). For the CDR3, the DNA is TGTGCCAGCAGTCGTAACAGGGTTCTTGTGGGCACAGATACGCAGTATTTT. It encodes CASSRNRVLVGTDTQYF.